This TCR beta chain is from a study of beta chain features in type 1 diabetes. Broader study findings: There were fewer insertions and more deletions at the VDJ junctions of type 1 diabetes patients. When Type 1 diabetes patients were examined, their TCRB CDR3s proved moderately but significantly shorter in all four CD4+ subsets.

What was sequenced were expressed TCRB transcripts, since all of the isolated RNA had been reverse transcribed. Using immunoSEQ multiplex PCR, the repertoire was profiled, and TCRdb retains in-frame clones only, with some absent. The sample contains about 390,000 clones, 8.5% to 10% of which appear only once. Every donor had blood drawn once into heparin, 100 to 150 mL on average. CD45RO/CCR7/CD25/CD127/CD95/CD27 sorting isolated CD4+ naive, central memory, regulatory and stem cell-like memory cells. This clone was recorded at least ten times. Its antigen remains unknown. The receptor's source is a man aged 30 to 39 with type 1 diabetes. Input material: central memory CD4+ T cells from blood.

CDR3: CASSLRDRVTDTQYF. The CDR3 DNA follows: TGTGCCAGCAGCCTCCGGGACAGGGTAACAGATACGCAGTATTTT. This chain uses TRBV7-2 with TRBJ2-3, with TRBD1 identical over 9 bases. CDR3 length equals 15 residues. Trimming took 5 bases from V and 3 from J; bases not matched to a gene: 6. Germline values: CDR1 SGHTA, CDR2 FQGNSA.